This is a list of T cell receptor beta chains from one sample in a study of blood T cell repertoires in COVID-19. TCRdb keeps only in-frame clones here, not all; method: immunoSEQ multiplex PCR. The repertoire consists of 150,000 to 200,000 clones, with around 83% occurring once and the leading ten covering under 3%. What was sequenced was peripheral blood. The receptors here all came from a woman aged 25 to 45 with active or convalescent COVID-19. The CDR3 runs from the conserved cysteine through the conserved F or W. D genes are given only for firm matches. Rows may omit the clone size; those that give it use once, few, many or a size class.

>TRBV21-1|TRBJ2-7|-|-
CASSNPGTRSYEQYF
TGTGCCAGCAGCAATCCCGGGACACGATCCTACGAGCAGTACTTC
>TRBV11-2|TRBJ2-7|-|-
CASSSYRDFTTSGQYF
TGTGCCAGCAGCTCATACCGGGACTTCACTACGAGCGGGCAGTACTTC
>TRBV11-3|TRBJ1-1|TRBD1|-
CASSFDRANTEAFF
TGTGCCAGCAGCTTTGACAGGGCGAACACTGAAGCTTTCTTT
>TRBV2|TRBJ2-2|TRBD1|-
CASSAGTGFSGELFF
TGTGCCAGCAGTGCCGGGACAGGGTTTAGCGGGGAGCTGTTTTTT
>TRBV13|TRBJ1-2|-|-
CASSFGGANYGYTF
TGTGCCAGCAGCTTTGGAGGGGCTAACTATGGCTACACCTTC
>TRBV28|TRBJ2-7|TRBD1|few
CASTAGGQGSYEQYF
TGTGCCAGCACCGCCGGGGGACAGGGGTCCTACGAGCAGTACTTC
>TRBV18|TRBJ2-5|-|-
CASSRTGSETQYF
TGTGCCAGCTCACGAACAGGTTCGGAGACCCAGTACTTC
>TRBV7-9|TRBJ2-5|TRBD2|few
CASSLGGLAEAETQYF
TGTGCCAGCAGCTTAGGTGGCCTAGCGGAGGCGGAGACCCAGTACTTC
>TRBV18|TRBJ1-5|TRBD1|-
CASSPGTGGQPQHF
TGTGCCAGCTCACCCGGGACAGGGGGTCAGCCCCAGCATTTT
>TRBV18|TRBJ2-7|TRBD2|-
CASLLAGSDEQYF
TGTGCCAGCTTACTAGCGGGAAGCGACGAGCAGTACTTC
>TRBV27|TRBJ2-7|TRBD2|-
CASSYKPGLAGAGAYEQYF
TGTGCCAGCAGTTATAAACCGGGACTAGCGGGAGCGGGGGCTTACGAGCAGTACTTC
>TRBV27|TRBJ2-7|-|-
CASSKGETPYEQYF
TGTGCCAGTTCTAAGGGGGAGACCCCCTACGAGCAGTACTTC
>TRBV19|TRBJ1-5|-|-
CASSPLSPQPQHF
TGTGCCAGTAGTCCATTGTCCCCTCAGCCCCAGCATTTT
>TRBV6-5|TRBJ1-6|-|-
CASSTRQADSPLHF
TGTGCCAGCAGTACCCGACAGGCTGATTCACCCCTCCACTTT
>TRBV5-4|TRBJ2-1|TRBD2|-
CASSTSSGRALNEQFF
TGTGCCAGCAGCACATCTAGCGGGAGGGCCCTCAATGAGCAGTTCTTC
>TRBV9|TRBJ2-3|-|-
CASSVRGTAEIADTQYF
TGTGCCAGCAGCGTACGCGGGACTGCTGAAATTGCGGATACGCAGTATTTT
>TRBV6-5|TRBJ1-1|-|-
CASSIQGKVNTEAFF
TGTGCCAGCAGTATACAGGGAAAGGTTAACACTGAAGCTTTCTTT
>TRBV7-2|TRBJ2-3|-|-
CASSLDHYTDTQYF
TGTGCCAGCAGCCTCGACCACTACACAGATACGCAGTATTTT
>TRBV7-2|TRBJ2-3|TRBD1|-
CASSLGTGKLDTQYF
TGTGCCAGCAGCTTAGGGACAGGGAAACTAGATACGCAGTATTTT
>TRBV27|TRBJ1-4|-|-
CASNLGRRETNEKLFF
TGTGCCAGCAACCTCGGTCGCAGGGAAACTAATGAAAAACTGTTTTTT
>TRBV19|TRBJ1-1|TRBD1|-
CASTDRGVAAFF
TGTGCCAGCACTGACAGGGGAGTAGCAGCTTTCTTT
>TRBV6-5|TRBJ2-7|-|-
CAALGRGPSYEQYF
TGTGCCGCCCTGGGGCGGGGACCCTCCTACGAGCAGTACTTC
>TRBV5-8|TRBJ1-1|-|-
CASRYTGFGTEAFF
TGTGCCAGCAGATACACCGGGTTTGGCACTGAAGCTTTCTTT